This T cell receptor beta chain was sequenced in a study of blood T cells in healthy people across ages. This clonotype showed up many times. What it recognizes is unknown. General observations from the study: Any changes in expanded clonotypes were possibly confounded, as donor CMV status remained unknown. Naive CD4+ cells and diversity were both higher in long-lived donors than in aged donors. Total diversity from one million sequenced T cells was likely underestimated.

A J-beta primer mix and a sample-barcoded 5' primer were used in a second PCR of about 6 to 12 cycles. Each CDR3 protein gets one entry after TCRdb re-called the 5' RACE reads with MiXCR. The sample lists about 650,000 distinct CDR3 sequences, about 30% occurring once. Those donating, healthy Caucasian individuals from Russia, were aged about 6 to 100. The CDR3 has 15 residues. V lost 5 bases and J 1 base, leaving 17 bases between the germline ends. The germline V gene encodes CDR1 GTSNPN and CDR2 SVGIG (reference sequence). The receptor was derived from a woman aged 80 or over in good health. Sample: blood. V gene TRBV30 combines with J gene TRBJ1-2, with TRBD1 as a possible D gene (5 bases). The CDR3 is CAWWWQGTYNYGYTF. Here the CDR3 DNA reads TGTGCCTGGTGGTGGCAGGGAACCTATAACTATGGCTACACCTTC. Combining the CDR3 with reference TRBV30 and TRBJ1-2 gives the whole variable domain SQTIHQWPATLVQPVGSPLSLECTVEGTSNPNLYWYRQAAGRGLQLLFYSVGIGQISSEVPQNLSASRPQDRQFILSSKKLLLSDSGFYLCAWWWQGTYNYGYTFGSGTRLTVV.